This T cell receptor beta chain originates from a study of blood T cells in healthy people across ages. Study background: Template switching captured about one barcoded beta molecule per two T cells.

The V gene's germline CDR1 is LNHNV and CDR2 YYDKDF (reference sequence). The V end lost 0 bases, the J end lost 11 bases, and 17 bases lay between the germline ends. This CDR3 region has 15 residues. Primed by a sample-barcoded 5' primer and a J-beta primer mix, a second PCR proceeded for about 6 to 11 cycles. TCRdb ran MiXCR on the 5' RACE reads and lists one entry per CDR3 protein. Of around 1.5 million distinct CDR3 sequences in the sample, about 35% are singletons; the top ten hold 11%. What was sequenced was blood. The chain has TRBV15 and TRBJ2-1; D not certain. The clonotype comes from a woman aged 30 to 39 in good health. In DNA form, the CDR3 reads TGTGCCACCAGCAGAGATAGTGGGTCAGAAGTACAGCAGTTCTTC. Its protein is CATSRDSGSEVQQFF.